What follows describes a single TCR beta chain. Its antigen remains undetermined. Qualities for individual bases were not recorded, and no much larger clone is one base off. In the paper's terms, the time point label means: about 28 days (+/-7) after the second vaccine dose. AZD1222 recipients given second doses at about 4 weeks or at about 12 weeks were pooled, since spike-specific TCR depth and breadth were not found to differ between the two schedules. Samples from vaccinated people were obtained from the UK trials COV001 and COV002, which included a single-blind randomized controlled phase 2/3 trial of AZD1222 (ChAdOx1 nCoV-19) in healthy adults. For TCRbeta chain sequencing, PBMC samples were collected from trial participants at day 0 and at day 28 after the second dose. The cysteine opens and the phenylalanine closes a CDR3 of 14 amino acids. Here the CDR3 DNA is all that survives: 42 bases in frame from base 1. Cut back by 5 bases and 2 bases, the V and J ends lie 13 bases apart. Per the germline V gene, MNHEY is the CDR1 and SVGAGI is the CDR2.

The sample is drawn from a study of T cell responses to AZD1222 COVID-19 vaccine listed by TCRdb under 2021. In terms of the full investigation: A total of approximately 240 trial participants underwent TCR sequencing, of whom some 210 received two doses of AZD1222 and 26 received two doses of the MenACWY control vaccine. Trial participants were enrolled into age subgroups of 18-55, 56-69 and 70-plus years, which contained around 150, 28 and 57 TCR-sequenced participants, respectively. What the work shows at the level of the full study, not this receptor alone: Participants were mostly white British and included more females than males, and it was suggested by the authors that clonal diversity may have been underestimated. Because no day 14 peak-response samples were available, the repertoires could be characterized only after the peak T cell response. In the small 56-69-year group, the increase in depth fell short of significance, most likely because of low power. Conclusions about previously exposed vaccinees are limited because only five to seven AZD1222 recipients were SARS-CoV-2 seropositive at baseline. The vaccine-associated CD4 TCRs covered the entire spike protein, and the dominant responses fell in regions 160-218 and 743-854. Nearly half of unique spike-specific TCRs reportedly recognized epitopes outside regions mutated in the B.1.351 and B.1.1.7 variants. After two AZD1222 doses, spike-specific TCR breadth and depth were significantly higher than at day 0 and than in MenACWY recipients.

The CDR3 regions of human TCRbeta chains were analyzed by immunosequencing. The paper's data handling went like this. TCRs in the repertoires were matched against a reference library of SARS-CoV-2-specific TCRs that had been generated with the MIRA antigen-specificity platform. Breadth meant the fraction of unique TCRs that were SARS-CoV-2-associated, whereas depth meant the fraction of total T cells that were SARS-CoV-2-associated. Using the MIRA data, each spike-specific TCR was mapped to the spike region that the TCR reacts to and placed in a CD4 or CD8 class. Log10-transformed breadth and depth values were compared by one-way ANOVA with Sidak's multiple comparisons tests. TCRdb took this table from immuneACCESS and kept in-frame rearrangements with V and J called. Such tables lack part of the clones; where checked against another copy, unresolved V genes explain under half of the gap, and the rest is unexplained. The V and J calls and clone size come from that table; D and trimming were worked out from the DNA. This sample gives about 130,000 clones in total; about 89% of them show up just once. The ten largest clones take up over 8% of the sample.

This sequence was found in an adult who received the AZD1222 COVID-19 vaccine. Sequencing was performed on peripheral blood, taken 28 days after the second AZD1222 dose. Recombination connected TRBV6-5 to TRBJ2-7; TRBD1 is perhaps the D gene, given 6 matching bases. The nucleotide sequence reads TGTGCCAGCAGTCCGGGACATACGACCTACGAGCAGTACTTC. Its amino acids are CASSPGHTTYEQYF.